Listed below are T cell receptor beta chains from one sample, sequenced in a study of naive and memory T cell subsets. TCRdb called the UMI-ligation and nested PCR reads again in MiXCR, with one record for every CDR3 protein. The sample yields 25,000 to 30,000 distinct CDR3 sequences, 5.2% seen once. Sequenced material: blood. The receptors shown here come from an adult in good health. Both conserved end residues are part of each CDR3. Each record gives: clone size, D gene, CDR3 length, V gene, J gene, CDR3 DNA, CDR3 protein. D genes are given only for firm matches. Clone size is not always given. Where it is, it says once, few, many or a class for expanded clones.

many,TRBD1,15,TRBV6-1,TRBJ1-5,TGTGCCAGCAGCGAGTGGGGACAGGGAGATCAGCCCCAGCATTTT,CASSEWGQGDQPQHF
.,.,16,TRBV15,TRBJ2-2,TGTGCCACCAGCGGTAACAGGGGGGGGAGCACCGGGGAGCTGTTTTTT,CATSGNRGGSTGELFF
many,TRBD1,14,TRBV28,TRBJ2-2,TGTGCCAGCAGTCCGGACAGGGGGGCCGGGGAGCTGTTTTTT,CASSPDRGAGELFF
many,.,12,TRBV29-1,TRBJ1-2,TGCAGCGTTGAGGGACAACTCTATGGCTACACCTTC,CSVEGQLYGYTF
.,.,14,TRBV6-5,TRBJ1-5,TGTGCCAGCAGGGGTTCGCCCGGCAATCAGCCCCAGCATTTT,CASRGSPGNQPQHF
many,.,14,TRBV29-1,TRBJ2-2,TGCAGCGTGATAACCAGGGAAGTCACCGGGGAGCTGTTTTTT,CSVITREVTGELFF
.,TRBD2,14,TRBV6-6,TRBJ2-1,TGTGCCACCTTTAGCGGGCTCCCCTACAATGAGCAGTTCTTC,CATFSGLPYNEQFF
many,.,13,TRBV3-1,TRBJ1-2,TGTGCCAGCAGCCAAAAGACCAACTATGGCTACACCTTC,CASSQKTNYGYTF
many,.,12,TRBV29-1,TRBJ2-7,TGCAGCGTTGTTATTAGGGGCTACGAGCAGTACTTC,CSVVIRGYEQYF
many,.,12,TRBV7-6,TRBJ2-2,TGTGCCAGCAGCCCCAACACCGGGGAGCTGTTTTTT,CASSPNTGELFF
.,.,12,TRBV27,TRBJ2-2,TGTGCCAGCAGCCCCAGTTCCGGGGAGCTGTTTTTT,CASSPSSGELFF
many,.,18,TRBV20-1,TRBJ1-2,TGCAGTGCTGACCCCAGTGCCTCGAGGACCACTCCTTACTATGGCTACACCTTC,CSADPSASRTTPYYGYTF
many,.,18,TRBV29-1,TRBJ2-1,TGCAGCGTTGAAGATGTACAGATTACTCGTTTCCTCTACAATGAGCAGTTCTTC,CSVEDVQITRFLYNEQFF
.,.,13,TRBV20-1,TRBJ2-4,TGCAGTGCAATAGCGTTCGCCAAAAACATTCAGTACTTC,CSAIAFAKNIQYF
many,TRBD2,15,TRBV4-2,TRBJ2-1,TGTGCCAGCAGCCAAGAAGCGGGAGGGTACAATGAGCAGTTCTTC,CASSQEAGGYNEQFF
.,.,14,TRBV6-2/TRBV6-3,TRBJ2-1,TGTGCCAGCAGTTACCCAGGGCTCCTCAATGAGCAGTTCTTC,CASSYPGLLNEQFF
many,.,13,TRBV20-1,TRBJ1-4,TGCAGTGCTAGGCCGCACGAGGTGCAAAAACTGTTTTTT,CSARPHEVQKLFF
few,.,16,TRBV6-2/TRBV6-3,TRBJ1-2,TGTGCCAGCAGAAAAGACAGCAACAGCGCTAACTATGGCTACACCTTC,CASRKDSNSANYGYTF
few,.,14,TRBV19,TRBJ1-5,TGTGCCAGTACCCGTGGGGGAGCCAATCAGCCCCAGCATTTT,CASTRGGANQPQHF
many,.,12,TRBV10-3,TRBJ2-7,TGTGCCATCGGGGAGGCATCCTACGAGCAGTACTTC,CAIGEASYEQYF
many,TRBD2,15,TRBV6-2/TRBV6-3,TRBJ2-1,TGTGCCAGCAGTTCTAGCGGGGATTCCTACAATGAGCAGTTCTTC,CASSSSGDSYNEQFF
many,.,15,TRBV7-6,TRBJ2-3,TGTGCCAGCAGCCCCCCTAGCAGCGGCACAGATACGCAGTATTTT,CASSPPSSGTDTQYF
many,TRBD2,16,TRBV6-6,TRBJ2-7,TGTGCCAGCAGCCCCCTTCTTAGCGGGAGAGACTACGAGCAGTACTTC,CASSPLLSGRDYEQYF
many,.,15,TRBV5-1,TRBJ1-1,TGCGCCAGCAGCTTGAACGGCCGCCTGAACACTGAAGCTTTCTTT,CASSLNGRLNTEAFF
many,TRBD1,14,TRBV18,TRBJ2-7,TGTGCCACTACCAGAGGGACAGGGTCCTACGAGCAGTACTTC,CATTRGTGSYEQYF
many,TRBD1,15,TRBV6-6,TRBJ1-1,TGTGCCAGCATACGTACCGGGACAGGGGGCACTGAAGCTTTCTTT,CASIRTGTGGTEAFF
.,.,14,TRBV14,TRBJ2-7,TGTGCCAGCAGCCAAGCGCCCGAGACGTACGAGCAGTACTTC,CASSQAPETYEQYF
few,.,13,TRBV19,TRBJ2-2,TGTGCCAGTAGTATCCTCCACACCGGGGAGCTGTTTTTT,CASSILHTGELFF
.,.,14,TRBV28,TRBJ2-7,TGTGCCAGCAGTACAGCCCGATGGGGATACGAGCAGTACTTC,CASSTARWGYEQYF
few,TRBD1,15,TRBV20-1,TRBJ2-7,TGCAGTGCTAGAGAATTTGGGACAGTCCTCTACGAGCAGTACTTC,CSAREFGTVLYEQYF
.,.,12,TRBV5-1,TRBJ2-1,TGCGCCAGCAGCGCCAGTTACAATGAGCAGTTCTTC,CASSASYNEQFF
many,TRBD1,17,TRBV6-6,TRBJ1-6,TGTGCCAGCAGCTCTCACACTCCGACAGGGCGAAATTCACCCCTCCACTTT,CASSSHTPTGRNSPLHF
many,.,13,TRBV6-4,TRBJ1-1,TGTGCCAGCAGTGTGGAACAGAACACTGAAGCTTTCTTT,CASSVEQNTEAFF
few,.,14,TRBV19,TRBJ2-1,TGTGCCAGTACCCGAGAGGGGGGCGGCGGTGAGCAGTTCTTC,CASTREGGGGEQFF
many,.,14,TRBV29-1,TRBJ2-5,TGCAGCGTTGAAACTAGGGGCGCGAGCGTCATCCAGTACTTC,CSVETRGASVIQYF
many,.,13,TRBV6-1,TRBJ1-2,TGTGCCAGCAGCCCCGCGATGTACTATGGCTACACCTTC,CASSPAMYYGYTF
many,.,14,TRBV6-5,TRBJ1-5,TGTGCCAGCAGTTACTCGAAGAGCAATCAGCCCCAGCATTTT,CASSYSKSNQPQHF
many,.,13,TRBV30,TRBJ1-2,TGTGCCTGGATGGGAGACAACATCTATGGCTACACCTTC,CAWMGDNIYGYTF
.,.,15,TRBV12-3/TRBV12-4,TRBJ1-1,TGTGCCAGCAGCCGGGGTGGGGGGTGTTTCACTGAAGCTTTCTTT,CASSRGGGCFTEAFF
many,TRBD2,18,TRBV20-1,TRBJ2-1,TGCAGTGCTAGAGCGACTAGCGGGAGGGCCGCAGTAGCGAATGAGCAGTTCTTC,CSARATSGRAAVANEQFF
many,.,16,TRBV4-1,TRBJ1-5,TGCGCCAGCAGCCAAGGGACTGCCTATAGCAATCAGCCCCAGCATTTT,CASSQGTAYSNQPQHF
few,.,15,TRBV6-2/TRBV6-3,TRBJ2-1,TGTGCCAGCAGTTACTATGCCTCCACCTACAATGAGCAGTTCTTC,CASSYYASTYNEQFF
few,.,11,TRBV20-1,TRBJ2-7,TGCAGTGCTACTTGTGAGTACGAGCAGTACTTC,CSATCEYEQYF
many,.,13,TRBV6-5,TRBJ2-5,TGTGCCAGCAGTGAGACCTATAAAGAGACCCAGTACTTC,CASSETYKETQYF
medium-sized,.,14,TRBV11-2,TRBJ2-1,TGTGCCAGCAGCCCTTTCGGAGGGGACAATGAGCAGTTCTTC,CASSPFGGDNEQFF
.,.,13,TRBV7-9,TRBJ2-5,TGTGCCAGCAGCCCCCTTAGCTTAGAGACCCAGTACTTC,CASSPLSLETQYF
many,TRBD1,16,TRBV19,TRBJ1-5,TGTGCCAGTTCGTTCCTGGGACAGGGCGTCAATCAGCCCCAGCATTTT,CASSFLGQGVNQPQHF